In this sample, the clone carrying this T cell receptor beta chain turned up many times. As yet, its antigen is unknown. Built from TCR beta cDNA, the libraries had unique molecular identifiers in them. T cells numbering roughly 1 to 10 million yielded cDNA molecules that totaled some 500,000. TCRdb reprocessed the PCR reads via MiXCR and lists one record per CDR3 protein. The sample holds 430,000 or so distinct CDR3 sequences, more than 30% seen once. The data derive from a study of post-analysis software for immune sequencing data. Turning to the study itself: The patients showed relapsing-remitting, secondary progressive and progressive-relapsing multiple sclerosis courses.

Regarding the study as a whole: Multiple sclerosis patients showed significantly lower normalized Chao1 diversity than controls did. Samples prepared in the same batch strongly co-clustered by F measure. Patients carried roughly five TRBV segments more frequently than controls did, and TRBV5-6, TRBV5-1 and TRBV20-1 were among them.

This CDR3 has 16 amino acids. Germline loops: CDR1 MNHEY, CDR2 SVGAGI. V shed 5 bases and J shed 2 bases, with 18 bases lying between them. Sequenced material: blood. The receptor comes from a girl aged 2 to 9 with multiple sclerosis. The V call is TRBV6-5, the J call TRBJ2-5, with D possibly called TRBD1 or TRBD2 (5 bases each). Written as DNA, the CDR3 is TGTGCCAGCAGTATATTGGGGGTCGGGCCGCAAGAGACCCAGTACTTC. Protein sequence: CASSILGVGPQETQYF.